The present entry profiles one T cell receptor beta chain with its context. The RNA input was roughly 0.45 to 1 ug, and it was reverse transcribed with random hexamers. The CDR3 of TCR beta was amplified by immunoSEQ multiplex PCR across 54 Vbeta and 13 Jbeta. A single record per CDR3 protein comes from TCRdb applying MiXCR to the immunoSEQ multiplex PCR reads. Among roughly 190,000 distinct CDR3 sequences, 90% to 95% were seen once, and the ten largest hold around 0.079%. The record originates from a study of CD8 T cells in Susac syndrome. Looking at the study overall: Intravenous immunoglobulin alone or corticosteroids were being given to patients with Susac syndrome at blood draw, unless they were therapy-naive.

Diagnostic criteria defined recently for definite or probable disease were met by the Susac syndrome patients. Germline CDR1 is LGHDT and CDR2 is YNNKEL (reference sequence). V was pared by 5 bases and J by 4 bases, with 17 bases between. The CDR3 length is 15 residues. The sample comprised CD4+ T cells from PBMCs. This receptor was taken from a human donor with Susac syndrome. The chain uses TRBV3-1 and TRBJ1-2; a weak D match, TRBD1 (5 bases). The CDR3 coding sequence is TGTGCCAGCAGCGAATCCATTGACAGTCGCTATGGCTACACCTTC. Amino acid sequence: CASSESIDSRYGYTF.